This TCR beta chain is drawn from a study of patients and donors after allogeneic stem cell transplantation. Germline assignment: CDR1 GTSNPN and CDR2 SVGIG (reference sequence). This CDR3 region has 12 residues. Trimming cost V 4 bases and J 4 bases, with 10 bases left between them. From the RT-PCR reads, TCRdb called clonotypes with MiXCR, one entry per CDR3 protein. The data contain about 74,000 distinct CDR3 sequences, approximately 26% of them singletons. The source material was blood, either unsorted or a sorted T cell fraction (not recorded which). This TCR came from a human donor who was either an allogeneic HSCT recipient or a stem cell or donor lymphocyte infusion donor (not recorded which). It is not recorded whose cells these are; they may come from a transplant donor. The gene calls are TRBV30 and TRBJ2-5; D tentatively reads TRBD1 or TRBD2 (6 bases each). The CDR3 sequence: CAWNRGPETQYF. The CDR3, as DNA: TGTGCCTGGAACCGGGGGCCAGAGACCCAGTACTTC.